This T cell receptor (beta chain) was documented in a study of graft-versus-host responses after intestinal transplantation. Whole-study findings and limits: Recipient marrow contained GvH clones, some of which appeared first in ileum or blood.

Profiled with immunoSEQ multiplex PCR; TCRdb holds only in-frame clones, not every one. Of about 90,000 clones in the sample, about four fifths are singletons; the top ten hold 0.65% to 0.95%. In the case of this clone: Its antigen is unidentified.

The TCR originated in a human donor who received an intestinal transplant. This material consisted of unstimulated CD4+ T cells sorted from spleen or lymph node cells, taken before intestinal transplant.

DNA of the CDR3: TGTGCCAGCAGCGAGGGACAGGGGAGAAATGAGCAGTTCTTC. This encodes CASSEGQGRNEQFF. The genes are TRBV11-2 and TRBJ2-1; 10 bases match TRBD1. Germline trimming cut 5 bases from V and 7 bases from J; bases unmatched to any gene: 5. The CDR3 is made up of 14 amino acids. CDR1 is SGHAT and CDR2 is FQNNGV in the germline V gene.